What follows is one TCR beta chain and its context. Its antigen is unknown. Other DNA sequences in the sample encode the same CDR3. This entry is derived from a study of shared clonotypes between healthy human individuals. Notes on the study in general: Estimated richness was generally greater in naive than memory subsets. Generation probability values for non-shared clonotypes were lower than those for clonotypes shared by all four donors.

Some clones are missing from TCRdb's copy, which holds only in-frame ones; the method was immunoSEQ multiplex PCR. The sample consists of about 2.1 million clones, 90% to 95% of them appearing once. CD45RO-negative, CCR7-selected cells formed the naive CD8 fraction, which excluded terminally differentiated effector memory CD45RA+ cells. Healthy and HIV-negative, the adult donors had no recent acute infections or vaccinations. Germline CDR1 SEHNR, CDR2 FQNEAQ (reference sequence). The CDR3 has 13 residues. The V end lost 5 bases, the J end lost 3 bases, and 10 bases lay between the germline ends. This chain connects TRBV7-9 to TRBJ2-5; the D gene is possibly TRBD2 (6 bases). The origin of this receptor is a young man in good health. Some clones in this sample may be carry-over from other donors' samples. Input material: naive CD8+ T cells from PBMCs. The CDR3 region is CASSPPGEETQYF. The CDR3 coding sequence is TGTGCCAGCAGCCCTCCGGGGGAAGAGACCCAGTACTTC.